The clone carrying this T cell receptor beta chain appeared a single time. This CDR3 has 15 amino acids. Germline CDR1 and CDR2: SGHAT and FQNNGV. V gave up 4 bases and J gave up 6 bases; unmatched junction bases: 8. This specimen comes from a study of blood T cell repertoires in COVID-19. Study background: There were acute and convalescent COVID-19 samples, and they came from the United States, Italy and Spain. PBMCs, B-cell-depleted T cells, or T cells provided the cDNA or gDNA that made up the material.

Authors' processing steps: The assay estimated nucleated cells by amplifying reference gene primers. This table comes from immunoSEQ multiplex PCR, and its TCRdb copy is limited to in-frame clones, with some not included. V and J calls and clone size come straight from that table; D and trimming were deduced from the DNA. Seen here are roughly 140,000 clones, more than 80% observed once, and the top ten hold roughly 8.4%. This rearrangement joins TRBV11-2 to TRBJ2-5; 10 bases are a match to TRBD1. The TCR sequence derives from a human donor with acute or convalescent COVID-19. The donor label of this sample is uncertain. Sample: peripheral blood. The CDR3: CASSSTSGQGKTQYF. CDR3 nucleotides: TGTGCCAGCAGCTCCACCTCGGGACAGGGGAAGACCCAGTACTTC.